The 18 T cell receptor beta chains listed next were all sequenced from one sample in a study of T cells after yellow fever vaccination. TCRdb reprocessed the 5' RACE reads via MiXCR and lists one record per CDR3 protein. The sample holds over 110,000 distinct CDR3 sequences; about 8% are singletons and the top ten take around 0.73%. Here the sequenced sample was CD4+ T cells sorted from PBMCs, taken 5 days after the yellow fever booster vaccination. These receptors came from a man aged 30 to 39 who received the YFV17D yellow fever vaccine.

This clonotype appeared a few times. The chain couples TRBV5-4 to TRBJ1-1; maybe TRBD1 (5 bases). Germline CDR1 is SGHNT and CDR2 is YYREEE (reference sequence). The ends were cut back, 4 bases at V and 7 bases at J, with 17 bases in the middle. CDR3 length: 14 amino acids. The CDR3 protein is CASSTHGGLDEAFF. CDR3 DNA sequence: TGTGCCAGCAGCACCCACGGGGGGTTGGATGAAGCTTTCTTT.

This clonotype occurred many times. The chain employs TRBV11-2 and TRBJ2-7; a possible D gene is TRBD1 (6 bases). The V end lost 5 bases, the J end lost 3 bases, and 17 bases lay between the germline ends. The CDR3 consists of 15 residues. Germline V gene sequence: CDR1 SGHAT, CDR2 FQNNGV. CDR3 amino acids: CASSGVGLGGYEQYF. The CDR3 DNA follows: TGTGCCAGCAGCGGAGTAGGATTAGGGGGCTACGAGCAGTACTTC.

This CDR3 reads CASSPRDSRRETQYF. In DNA, the CDR3 is TGCGCCAGCAGCCCCCGGGACAGTCGGAGGGAGACCCAGTACTTC. The V gene is TRBV4-1, the J gene TRBJ2-5; 7 bases are shared with TRBD1. The CDR3 loop spans 15 amino acids. Trimming cost V 4 bases and J 5 bases; bases outside gene matches: 10. The germline gives CDR1 MGHRA, CDR2 YSYEKL.

The chain employs TRBV2 and TRBJ2-5; the match to TRBD2 covers 11 bases. J was trimmed by 7 bases and V by 8 bases; bases with no gene match: 21. Germline-derived CDR1 and CDR2 are SNHLY and FYNNEI. The CDR3 consists of 18 residues. This chain's CDR3 is CASCLLGRLAGPPGTQYF. CDR3 coding DNA: TGTGCCAGCTGCCTTCTGGGCCGACTAGCGGGGCCCCCAGGGACCCAGTACTTC. The variable domain in full, completed from reference TRBV2 and TRBJ2-5, reads EPEVTQTPSHQVTQMGQEVILRCVPISNHLYFYWYRQILGQKVEFLVSFYNNEISEKSEIFDDQFSVERPDGSNFTLKIRSTKLEDSAMYFCASCLLGRLAGPPGTQYFGPGTRLLVL.

This clonotype was counted at least ten times. J is TRBJ2-5 and V is TRBV5-1, with D maybe TRBD1 (6 bases). The CDR3 consists of 13 residues. V gave up 6 bases and J gave up 2 bases, with 11 bases separating them. CDR1 and CDR2 from the germline V gene are SGHRS and YFSETQ. The CDR3 bases are TGCGCCAGCATTGGTCAGGGGCAAGAGACCCAGTACTTC. Translating gives CASIGQGQETQYF.

This clonotype was recorded many times. This rearrangement joins TRBV3-1 to TRBJ1-1; 8 bases align to TRBD1. V shed 5 bases and J 2 bases; nucleotides not matched to a gene: 4. Germline loops: CDR1 LGHDT, CDR2 YNNKEL (reference sequence). The CDR3 totals 14 residues. CDR3 coding DNA: TGTGCCAGCAGCGACAGGGGACCCAACACTGAAGCTTTCTTT. Protein product: CASSDRGPNTEAFF.

This clonotype was observed many times. The chain recombines TRBV6-2 or TRBV6-3 with TRBJ2-1, with D possibly TRBD2 on 6 matching bases. CDR3 length equals 16 residues. Germline CDR1 is MNHEY and CDR2 is SVGEGT. V was clipped by 2 bases and J by 2 bases, with 13 bases between them. CDR3 DNA sequence: TGTGCCAGCAGTTACGGGTTAGCGGTACCCTACAATGAGCAGTTCTTC. The encoded protein is CASSYGLAVPYNEQFF.

This clonotype was recorded many times. The CDR3 spells CASSISSSGNTIYF. CDR3 DNA sequence: TGTGCCAGTAGTATTTCGAGCTCTGGAAACACCATATATTTT. The rearrangement links TRBV19 to TRBJ1-3; D is unresolved. The ends were cut back, 3 bases at V and 0 bases at J, with 6 bases in the middle. This CDR3 spans 14 amino acids. In germline, CDR1 is LNHDA, CDR2 SQIVND (reference sequence).

This clonotype was found a few times. V and J are TRBV7-9 and TRBJ2-7; the D is unclear. V lost 1 base and J 4 bases, leaving 8 bases between the germline ends. CDR3 length: 13 residues. Germline V gives CDR1 SEHNR, CDR2 FQNEAQ (reference sequence). The CDR3 sequence is CASSLGKSYEQYF. The CDR3 coding sequence is TGTGCCAGCAGCTTAGGTAAAAGTTACGAGCAGTACTTC.

About this clonotype itself: This clone may be a read error of a much larger clone one base away. The V and J genes are TRBV5-1 and TRBJ2-5; D gene uncertain. Germline loops: CDR1 SGHRS, CDR2 YFSETQ. V was pared by 4 bases and J by 4 bases, with 17 bases between. There are 15 residues in the CDR3. The CDR3 sequence is CASSPTPSTSETQYF. The CDR3 DNA sequence: TGCGCCAGCAGCCCGACGCCATCGACCTCAGAGACCCAGTACTTC.

Many counts were recorded for this clonotype. V is TRBV10-3 and J is TRBJ2-1; D tentatively reads TRBD1 or TRBD2 (5 bases each). This CDR3 is built from 14 residues. Looked up from germline, CDR1 is ENHRY and CDR2 is SYGVKD. V lost 10 bases to trimming and J lost 0 bases, with 13 bases between them. CDR3 nucleotide sequence: TGTGCCACGGGACGGGGCAGCTCCTACAATGAGCAGTTCTTC. This sequence encodes CATGRGSSYNEQFF.

This clonotype was counted many times. The chain has TRBV20-1 and TRBJ1-6, with D hard to call. From germline, CDR1 is DFQATT and CDR2 SNEGSKA (reference sequence). The CDR3 contains 14 residues. V lost 3 bases to trimming and J lost 6 bases, with 12 bases between them. The CDR3 here is CSARVGEINSPLHF. In nucleotides, the CDR3 is TGCAGTGCTAGGGTTGGGGAGATTAATTCACCCCTCCACTTT.

This clonotype was detected many times. V gene TRBV5-6 combines with J gene TRBJ2-7, with 8 positions matching TRBD2. CDR1 is SGHDT and CDR2 is YYEEEE in the germline V gene. V trimming: 4 bases; J trimming: 2 bases; junction bases outside the gene matches: 8. This CDR3 comprises 15 residues. CDR3 residues: CASSPDPGGPYEQYF. CDR3 DNA: TGTGCCAGCAGCCCGGACCCGGGAGGGCCCTACGAGCAGTACTTC.

In its sample, this clonotype was seen a few times. Germline is not matched at one junction end, which may reflect a read error. This sequence joins TRBV12-3 or TRBV12-4 and TRBJ2-1; TRBD2 aligns across 13 bases. This CDR3 is built from 18 residues. CDR3 sequence (DNA): TGTGCCTGCAGTAGGGGACTAGCGGGACTCTTGGGCTACAATGAGCAGTTCTTC. Its protein product is CACSRGLAGLLGYNEQFF.

This clonotype was counted ten times or more. The chain carries TRBV9 and TRBJ2-5, with D unresolved. Looked up from germline, CDR1 is SGDLS and CDR2 is YYNGEE. The CDR3 consists of 12 residues. Trimming shortened V by 2 bases and J by 0 bases, and 2 bases separated the two germline ends. CDR3 bases: TGTGCCAGCAGCGTCGACCAAGAGACCCAGTACTTC. This codes for CASSVDQETQYF.

This clonotype came up many times. This rearrangement joins TRBV20-1 to TRBJ2-5; 7 bases are a match to TRBD1. In germline, CDR1 is DFQATT, CDR2 SNEGSKA (reference sequence). The CDR3 loop spans 11 amino acids. The CDR3 spells CGPGQQETQYF. The CDR3 DNA follows: TGCGGCCCGGGACAGCAAGAGACCCAGTACTTC.

This clonotype was seen ten or more times. The chain is built from TRBV29-1 and TRBJ2-3, with TRBD2 identical over 7 bases. Germline CDR1 SQVTM, CDR2 ANQGSEA. The V gene end was trimmed by 5 bases and the J gene end by 3 bases; junction bases not matched to a gene: 8. The CDR3 runs to 14 residues. The CDR3 bases are TGCAGCGTTTCTTTGGCCGGGGGGACAGATACGCAGTATTTT. Its translation is CSVSLAGGTDTQYF.

This clonotype was detected ten times or more. J is TRBJ2-5 and V is TRBV11-2; 10 bases line up with TRBD2. This CDR3 spans 15 amino acids. The germline V gene encodes CDR1 SGHAT and CDR2 FQNNGV. V lost 1 base and J lost 5; bases outside the gene matches: 4. The CDR3 reads CASSLGSSGSETQYF. In DNA, the CDR3 is TGTGCCAGCAGCTTAGGGTCTAGCGGGAGCGAGACCCAGTACTTC.